The 5 T cell receptor beta chains below come from one sample, sequenced in a study of blood T cell repertoires in COVID-19. Clones were read by immunoSEQ multiplex PCR, and TCRdb kept only the in-frame ones, dropping some. The table lists 70,000 or so clones, about 83% of them singletons, with 15% to 20% in the top ten. Sequenced sample: peripheral blood. All receptors derive from a woman aged 80 or over with acute or convalescent COVID-19.

About this clone: Different DNA sequences within this sample yield the same CDR3. This chain links TRBV28 with TRBJ1-4; D is perhaps TRBD1 (6 bases). The V and J ends lost 2 bases and 5 bases respectively, with 12 bases between them. CDR1 and CDR2 (germline): MDHEN, SYDVKM. The CDR3 sequence is 15 residues long. CDR3: CASSLGGATNEKLFF. In DNA form, the CDR3 reads TGTGCCAGCAGTTTAGGGGGGGCGACAAATGAAAAACTGTTTTTT.

This clone was counted a single time. The rearrangement links TRBV6-5 to TRBJ2-5, with D perhaps TRBD2 (6 bases). The CDR3 is 14 residues long. Trimming shortened V by 2 bases and J by 5 bases, and 12 bases separated the two germline ends. Germline CDR1 MNHEY, CDR2 SVGAGI. Here the CDR3 reads CASSYRGLRETQYF. Here the CDR3 DNA reads TGTGCCAGCAGTTACCGGGGGTTGCGGGAGACCCAGTACTTC.

The V call is TRBV7-2, the J call TRBJ1-5; 8 nucleotides agree with TRBD1. The CDR3 has 16 residues. Germline V gives CDR1 SGHTA, CDR2 FQGNSA. V gave up 3 bases and J gave up 2 bases; unmatched junction bases: 6. Written as DNA, the CDR3 is TGTGCCAGCAGCTTCTCAGGGGGCGCGGGCAATCAGCCCCAGCATTTT. Translating it yields CASSFSGGAGNQPQHF.

This chain links TRBV4-1 with TRBJ1-4; 8 bases match TRBD1. After removal of 2 bases from V and 8 bases from J, the junction contained 7 bases not matched to a gene. Germline CDR1 reads MGHRA; CDR2 reads YSYEKL. This CDR3 has 15 residues. CDR3 loop: CASSQLRTGHEKLFF. CDR3 nucleotides: TGCGCCAGCAGCCAATTACGGACAGGGCACGAAAAACTGTTTTTT.

This chain uses TRBV28 with TRBJ1-4, with D tentatively TRBD1 (5 bases). The CDR3 sequence is 14 residues long. The ends were cut back, 5 bases at V and 4 bases at J, with 11 bases in the middle. The V gene's germline CDR1 is MDHEN and CDR2 SYDVKM. In DNA form, the CDR3 reads TGTGCCAGCAGTATTTCGCAGGGTAATGAAAAACTGTTTTTT. Its translation is CASSISQGNEKLFF.